The 12 T cell receptor beta chains reported below all come from one sample, sequenced in a study of control samples from healthy donors and cancer patients. Repertoires were generated with immunoSEQ multiplex PCR, while TCRdb's copy carries only in-frame clones and drops some. The sample records tens of thousands of clones, about 91% being singletons. The sample was blood. The origin of the receptors is a man between 45 and 60 years old in good health.

CDR3 coding DNA: TGTGCCACCAGTCCGACTAGCGGGGGACGCGAGCAGTACTTC. Translating gives CATSPTSGGREQYF. This chain links TRBV24-1 with TRBJ2-7; 12 positions agree with TRBD2. CDR3 length: 14 residues. The junction had 5 bases not matched to a gene; V was cut back by 6 bases and J by 6 bases. Germline loops: CDR1 KGHDR, CDR2 SFDVKD.

The chain couples TRBV7-6 to TRBJ2-5, with D perhaps assigned TRBD1 or TRBD2 (5 bases each). The CDR3 covers 14 residues. Trimming pared 1 base from V and 4 bases from J, leaving 10 bases between. CDR1 is SGHVS, CDR2 FNYEAQ, per germline. CDR3 in DNA: TGTGCCAGCAGCTTAGTCTGGGGGACAGAGACCCAGTACTTC. Protein: CASSLVWGTETQYF. Looking up the rest from reference TRBV7-6 and TRBJ2-5 gives the full variable domain: GAGVSQSPRYKVTKRGQDVALRCDPISGHVSLYWYRQALGQGPEFLTYFNYEAQQDKSGLPNDRFSAERPEGSISTLTIQRTEQRDSAMYRCASSLVWGTETQYFGPGTRLLVL.

The rearrangement uses TRBV24-1 and TRBJ2-1, with D perhaps TRBD2 (7 bases). This CDR3 region has 17 residues. V was cut by 5 bases and J by 8 bases, with 24 bases left in between. Germline V lookup: CDR1 KGHDR, CDR2 SFDVKD. CDR3 bases: TGTGCCACCAGTGGGGGGGAGGGACACATAGAATGGGATGAGCAGTTCTTC. Translating gives CATSGGEGHIEWDEQFF.

The chain combines TRBV19 with TRBJ2-5; D remains unclear. The germline V gene has CDR1 LNHDA and CDR2 SQIVND (reference sequence). This CDR3 comprises 16 residues. Trimming shortened V by 6 bases and J by 5 bases, and 22 bases separated the two germline ends. CDR3 nucleotide sequence: TGTGCCAGTAGGTCTTCTGGGCCCCAAATGGGGGAGACCCAGTACTTC. Its protein is CASRSSGPQMGETQYF.

The genes are TRBV12-3 or TRBV12-4 and TRBJ1-1; 10 bases are a match to TRBD1. The trim removed 6 bases at V and 10 bases at J, leaving 5 bases unmatched. The CDR3 is 12 residues long. The CDR3 spells CASSLTGGGAFF. CDR3 DNA sequence: TGTGCCAGCAGCCTGACAGGGGGCGGAGCTTTCTTT.

The CDR3 region is CSVGDGKTNTGELFF. The CDR3 DNA reads as TGCAGCGTGGGGGACGGAAAAACGAACACCGGGGAGCTGTTTTTT. This chain uses TRBV29-1 with TRBJ2-2; perhaps D is TRBD1 or TRBD2 (5 bases each). Germline-derived CDR1 and CDR2 are SQVTM and ANQGSEA. Trimming cost V 6 bases and J 0 bases, with 14 bases left between them. The CDR3 has 15 residues.

The chain joins TRBV19 to TRBJ1-6, with D perhaps TRBD1 (6 bases). Per germline, CDR1 LNHDA and CDR2 SQIVND (reference sequence). This CDR3 region has 16 residues. Trimming left V 7 bases short and J 0 bases short, with 13 bases between. In nucleotides, the CDR3 is TGTGCCAGTAACAGGGCGACAAGCTCCTATAATTCACCCCTCCACTTT. Encoded protein: CASNRATSSYNSPLHF.

This clone has just a few counts. J is TRBJ2-2 and V is TRBV6-4, with D possibly being TRBD2 (6 bases). The germline V and J ends were trimmed by 9 bases and 3 bases, with 11 bases remaining between them. Germline V lookup: CDR1 MRHNA, CDR2 SNTAGT. The CDR3 loop spans 13 amino acids. The CDR3 here is CASGGGYTGELFF. CDR3 sequence (DNA): TGTGCCAGTGGGGGAGGATACACCGGGGAGCTGTTTTTT.

The rearrangement links TRBV7-2 to TRBJ1-1; tentative D call: TRBD1 (5 bases). V lost 5 bases and J lost 1, with 14 bases in between. From germline, CDR1 is SGHTA and CDR2 FQGNSA. The CDR3 consists of 15 residues. Written as DNA, the CDR3 is TGTGCCAGCAGCGTTGAGGGGTTAAAGAACACTGAAGCTTTCTTT. Residues: CASSVEGLKNTEAFF.

This clone came up once. The J gene is TRBJ2-1, the V gene TRBV5-3; TRBD2 agrees at 13 bases. TRBV5-3 is an ORF, and what it does is uncertain. This CDR3 has 17 residues. Unmatched junction bases numbered 10, after V lost 4 bases and J lost 6 bases. The CDR3 sequence: CARSRTSGGVSPNEQFF. The CDR3 DNA follows: TGTGCCAGAAGCCGAACTAGCGGGGGGGTCTCGCCCAATGAGCAGTTCTTC.

Turning to this clone: Sequence at one end of the junction differs from germline and may be a read error. The gene calls are TRBV5-1 and TRBJ2-1; D is perhaps TRBD1 or TRBD2 (5 bases each). The length of the CDR3 is 14 residues. Germline V gives CDR1 SGHRS, CDR2 YFSETQ. CDR3 loop: CVSTGQENYNEQFF. The CDR3 DNA reads TGCGTCAGCACGGGGCAGGAGAACTACAATGAGCAGTTCTTC.

V gene TRBV3-1 (or the pseudogene TRBV3-2) combines with J gene TRBJ1-4; 7 nucleotides agree with TRBD1. V was pared by 4 bases and J by 7 bases, with 6 bases of the junction left unmatched. CDR1 is LGHDT, CDR2 YNNKEL, per germline (reference sequence). CDR3 length: 14 amino acids. The CDR3 DNA is TGTGCCAGCAGCCTCACAGGGGTTCGTGAAAAACTGTTTTTT. This translates into CASSLTGVREKLFF.